The clone carrying this T cell receptor beta chain showed up many times. V lost 2 bases and J lost 3, with 11 bases in between. The length of the CDR3 is 14 residues. From germline, CDR1 is SGHRS and CDR2 YFSETQ. The sample is drawn from a study of T cells after yellow fever vaccination. TCRdb ran MiXCR on the 5' RACE reads and lists one entry per CDR3 protein. The sample shows a few hundred thousand distinct CDR3 sequences, 3.6% of them seen only once. The TCR comes from a man younger than 30 who received the YFV17D yellow fever vaccine. Sequenced here: PBMCs, sampled on the day of the yellow fever booster vaccination. The V and J genes are TRBV5-1 and TRBJ2-5; D remains unclear. The CDR3 bases are TGCGCCAGCAGCTTATTCGGTGCCGAAGAGACCCAGTACTTC. Translating it yields CASSLFGAEETQYF.